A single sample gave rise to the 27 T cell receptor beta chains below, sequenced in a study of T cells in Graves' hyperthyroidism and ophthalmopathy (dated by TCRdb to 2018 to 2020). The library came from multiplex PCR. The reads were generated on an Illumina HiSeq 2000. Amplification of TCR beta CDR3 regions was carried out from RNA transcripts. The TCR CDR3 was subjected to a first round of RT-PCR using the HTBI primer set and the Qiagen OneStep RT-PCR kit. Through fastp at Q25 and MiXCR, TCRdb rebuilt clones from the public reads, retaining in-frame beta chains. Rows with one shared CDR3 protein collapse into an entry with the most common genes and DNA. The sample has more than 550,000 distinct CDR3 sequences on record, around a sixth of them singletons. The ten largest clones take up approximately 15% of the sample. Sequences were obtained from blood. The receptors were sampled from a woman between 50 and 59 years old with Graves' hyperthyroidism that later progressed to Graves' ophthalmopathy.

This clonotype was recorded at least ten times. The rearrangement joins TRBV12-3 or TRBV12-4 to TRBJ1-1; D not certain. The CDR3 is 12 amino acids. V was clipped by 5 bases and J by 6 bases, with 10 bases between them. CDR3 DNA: TGTGCCAGCAGTACCCGGGCCGCTGAAGCTTTCTTT. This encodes CASSTRAAEAFF.

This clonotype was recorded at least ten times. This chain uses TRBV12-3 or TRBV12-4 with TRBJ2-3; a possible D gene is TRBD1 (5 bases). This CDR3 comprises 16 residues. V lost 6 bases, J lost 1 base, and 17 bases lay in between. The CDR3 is CASSRFVTARTDTQYF. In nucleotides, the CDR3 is TGTGCCAGCAGCCGTTTCGTGACAGCCCGCACAGATACGCAGTATTTT.

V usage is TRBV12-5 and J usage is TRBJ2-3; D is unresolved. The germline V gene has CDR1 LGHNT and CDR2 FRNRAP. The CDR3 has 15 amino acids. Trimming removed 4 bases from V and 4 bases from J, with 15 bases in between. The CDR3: CASGSTFSGADTQYF. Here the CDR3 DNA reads TGTGCTAGTGGTTCCACTTTTAGTGGCGCAGATACGCAGTATTTT.

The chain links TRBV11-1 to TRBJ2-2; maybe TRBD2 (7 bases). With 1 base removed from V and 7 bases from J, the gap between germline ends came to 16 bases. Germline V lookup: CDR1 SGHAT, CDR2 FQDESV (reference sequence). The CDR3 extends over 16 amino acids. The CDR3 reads CASSLVTGGDDGELFF. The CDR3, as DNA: TGTGCCAGCAGCTTAGTAACGGGGGGCGACGACGGGGAGCTGTTTTTT.

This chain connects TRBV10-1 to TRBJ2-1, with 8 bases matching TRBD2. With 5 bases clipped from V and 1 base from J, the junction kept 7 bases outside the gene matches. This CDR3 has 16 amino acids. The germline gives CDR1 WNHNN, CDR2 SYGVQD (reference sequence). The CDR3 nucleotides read TGCGCCAGCAGTTCCTTTAGCGGGGCTTCCTACAATGAGCAGTTCTTC. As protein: CASSSFSGASYNEQFF.

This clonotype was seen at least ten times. The CDR3 spells CSARHRRSSYEQYF. In DNA, the CDR3 is TGCAGTGCTAGACACAGGAGAAGCTCCTACGAGCAGTACTTC. V gene TRBV20-1 combines with J gene TRBJ2-7; a weak D match, TRBD1 (5 bases). Germline CDR1 reads DFQATT; CDR2 reads SNEGSKA (reference sequence). V lost 2 bases and J 0 bases, leaving 11 bases between the germline ends. The CDR3 spans 14 residues.

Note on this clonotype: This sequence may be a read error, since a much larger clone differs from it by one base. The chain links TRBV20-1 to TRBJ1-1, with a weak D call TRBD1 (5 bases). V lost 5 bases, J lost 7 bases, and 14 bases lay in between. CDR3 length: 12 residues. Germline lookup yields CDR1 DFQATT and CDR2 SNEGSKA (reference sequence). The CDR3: CSAASWGIEAFF. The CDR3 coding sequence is TGCAGTGCTGCCTCATGGGGCATTGAAGCTTTCTTT.

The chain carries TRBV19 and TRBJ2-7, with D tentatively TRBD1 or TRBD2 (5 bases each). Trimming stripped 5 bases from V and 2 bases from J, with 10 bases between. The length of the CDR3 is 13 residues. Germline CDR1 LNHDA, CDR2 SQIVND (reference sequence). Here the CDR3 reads CASSGGSPYEQYF. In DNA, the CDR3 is TGTGCCAGTAGTGGGGGTTCCCCCTACGAGCAGTACTTC. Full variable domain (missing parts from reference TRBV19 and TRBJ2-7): DGGITQSPKYLFRKEGQNVTLSCEQNLNHDAMYWYRQDPGQGLRLIYYSQIVNDFQKGDIAEGYSVSREKKESFPLTVTSAQKNPTAFYLCASSGGSPYEQYFGPGTRLTVT.

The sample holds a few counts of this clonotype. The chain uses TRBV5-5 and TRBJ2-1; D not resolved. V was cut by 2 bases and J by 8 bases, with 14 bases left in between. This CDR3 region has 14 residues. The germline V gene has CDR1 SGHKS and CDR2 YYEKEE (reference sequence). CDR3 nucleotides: TGTGCCAGCAGCTTTAATGGGGTGATGGATGAGCAGTTCTTC. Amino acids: CASSFNGVMDEQFF.

Here the CDR3 DNA reads TGTGCCAGCAGTTTCTCGCGGCCTGGAAACACCATATATTTT. It specifies CASSFSRPGNTIYF. The chain employs TRBV12-3 or TRBV12-4 and TRBJ1-3; no clear D gene. The length of the CDR3 is 14 residues. V lost 3 bases and J lost 2, with 8 bases in between.

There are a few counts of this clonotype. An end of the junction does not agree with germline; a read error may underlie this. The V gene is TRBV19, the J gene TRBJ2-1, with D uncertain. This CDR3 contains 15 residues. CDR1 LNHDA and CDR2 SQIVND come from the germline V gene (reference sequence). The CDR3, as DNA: TGTGCCAGTACCCCCCGAGGCCCGGGCTACGATGAGCAGTTCTTC. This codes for CASTPRGPGYDEQFF.

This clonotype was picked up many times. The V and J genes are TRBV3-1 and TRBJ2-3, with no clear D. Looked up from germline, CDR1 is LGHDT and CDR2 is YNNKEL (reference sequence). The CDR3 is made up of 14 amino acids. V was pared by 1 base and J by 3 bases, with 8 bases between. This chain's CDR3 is CASSQVQKTDTQYF. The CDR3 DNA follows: TGTGCCAGCAGCCAAGTCCAAAAAACAGATACGCAGTATTTT.

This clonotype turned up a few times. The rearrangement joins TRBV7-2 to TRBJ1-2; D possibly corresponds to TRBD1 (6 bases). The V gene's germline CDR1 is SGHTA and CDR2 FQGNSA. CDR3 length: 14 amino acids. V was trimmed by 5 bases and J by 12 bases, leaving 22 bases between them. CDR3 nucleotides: TGTGCCAGCAGCCCCTCGACAGGACGGGGCGTGGACACCTTC. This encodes CASSPSTGRGVDTF.

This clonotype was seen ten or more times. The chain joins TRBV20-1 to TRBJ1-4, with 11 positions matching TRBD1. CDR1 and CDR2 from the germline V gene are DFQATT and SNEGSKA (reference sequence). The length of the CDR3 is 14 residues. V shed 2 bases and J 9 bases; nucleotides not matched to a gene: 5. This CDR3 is CSARTGTGGQKLFF. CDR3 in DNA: TGCAGTGCTAGAACGGGGACAGGGGGGCAAAAACTGTTTTTT.

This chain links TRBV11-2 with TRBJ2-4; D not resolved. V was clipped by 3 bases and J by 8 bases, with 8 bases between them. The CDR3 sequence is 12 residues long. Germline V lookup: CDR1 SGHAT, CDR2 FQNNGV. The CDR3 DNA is TGTGCCAGCAGCTTGTCAGGAGACATTCAGTACTTC. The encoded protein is CASSLSGDIQYF.

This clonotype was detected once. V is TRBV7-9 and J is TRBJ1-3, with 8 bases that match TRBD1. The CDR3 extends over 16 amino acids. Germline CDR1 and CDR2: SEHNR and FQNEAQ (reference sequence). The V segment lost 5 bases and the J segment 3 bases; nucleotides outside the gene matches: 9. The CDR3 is CASSATGQGDGNTIYF. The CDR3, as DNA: TGTGCCAGCAGCGCCACCGGACAGGGTGATGGAAACACCATATATTTT.

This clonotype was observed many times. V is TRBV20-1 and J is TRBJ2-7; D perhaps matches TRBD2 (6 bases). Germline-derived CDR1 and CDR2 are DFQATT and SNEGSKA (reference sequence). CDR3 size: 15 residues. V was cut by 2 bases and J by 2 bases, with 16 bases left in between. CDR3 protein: CSARLIAALPYEQYF. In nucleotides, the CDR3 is TGCAGTGCTAGATTAATAGCGGCACTACCCTACGAGCAGTACTTC.

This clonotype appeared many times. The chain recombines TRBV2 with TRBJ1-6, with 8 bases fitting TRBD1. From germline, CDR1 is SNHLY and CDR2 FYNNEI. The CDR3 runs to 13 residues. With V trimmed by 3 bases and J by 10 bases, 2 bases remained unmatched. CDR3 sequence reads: CASSESGGSPLHF. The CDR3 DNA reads TGTGCCAGCAGTGAGTCAGGGGGCTCACCCCTCCACTTT.

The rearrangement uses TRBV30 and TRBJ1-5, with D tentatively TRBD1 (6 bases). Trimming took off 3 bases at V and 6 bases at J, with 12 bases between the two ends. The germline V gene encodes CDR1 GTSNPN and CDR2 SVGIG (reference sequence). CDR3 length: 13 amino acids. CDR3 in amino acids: CAWSLQGGQPQHF. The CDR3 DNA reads TGTGCCTGGAGCCTACAGGGAGGTCAGCCCCAGCATTTT.

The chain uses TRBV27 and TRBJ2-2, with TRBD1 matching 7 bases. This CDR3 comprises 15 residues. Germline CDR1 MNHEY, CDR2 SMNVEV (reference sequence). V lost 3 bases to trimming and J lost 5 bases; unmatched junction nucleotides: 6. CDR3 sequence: CASSLETGQTGELFF. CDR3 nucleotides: TGTGCCAGCAGTTTGGAGACAGGGCAGACCGGGGAGCTGTTTTTT.

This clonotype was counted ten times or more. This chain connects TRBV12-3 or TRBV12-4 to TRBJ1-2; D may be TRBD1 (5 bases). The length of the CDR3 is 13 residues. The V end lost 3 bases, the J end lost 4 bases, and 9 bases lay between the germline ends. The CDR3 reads CASSFSRAYGYTF. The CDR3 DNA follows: TGTGCCAGCAGTTTTAGCAGGGCCTATGGCTACACCTTC.

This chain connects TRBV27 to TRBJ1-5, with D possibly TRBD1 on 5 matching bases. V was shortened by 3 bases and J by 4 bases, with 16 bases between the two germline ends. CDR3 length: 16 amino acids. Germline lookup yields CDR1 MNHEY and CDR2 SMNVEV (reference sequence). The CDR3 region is CASSLRGLSGNQPQHF. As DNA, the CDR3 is TGTGCCAGCAGTTTGAGGGGTCTATCGGGGAATCAGCCCCAGCATTTT.

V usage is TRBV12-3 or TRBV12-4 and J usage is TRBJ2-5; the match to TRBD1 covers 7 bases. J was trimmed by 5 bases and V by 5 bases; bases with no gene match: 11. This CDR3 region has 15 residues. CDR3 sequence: CASSPSRDRAETQYF. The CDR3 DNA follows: TGTGCCAGCAGTCCTTCCCGAGACAGGGCCGAGACCCAGTACTTC.

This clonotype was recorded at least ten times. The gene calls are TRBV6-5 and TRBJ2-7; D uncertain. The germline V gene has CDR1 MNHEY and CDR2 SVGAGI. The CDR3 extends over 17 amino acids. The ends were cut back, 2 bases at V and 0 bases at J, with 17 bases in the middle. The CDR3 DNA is TGTGCCAGCAGTTACGACACTTCGGGCCTGAGCTCCTACGAGCAGTACTTC. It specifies CASSYDTSGLSSYEQYF.

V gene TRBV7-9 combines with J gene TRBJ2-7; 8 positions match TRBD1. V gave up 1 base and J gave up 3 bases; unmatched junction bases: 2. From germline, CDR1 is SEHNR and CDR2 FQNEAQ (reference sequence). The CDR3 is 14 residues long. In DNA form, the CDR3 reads TGTGCCAGCAGCTTAGGGGACAGGAACTACGAGCAGTACTTC. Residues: CASSLGDRNYEQYF.

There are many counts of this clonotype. Written as DNA, the CDR3 is TGTGCCTGGAACAGGGGTGCCAATGAGCAGTTCTTC. It yields the protein CAWNRGANEQFF. The chain uses TRBV30 and TRBJ2-1, with 7 bases matching TRBD1. CDR1 is GTSNPN, CDR2 SVGIG, per germline (reference sequence). CDR3 length: 12 residues. Trimming removed 4 bases from V and 6 bases from J; junction bases left unmatched: 3.

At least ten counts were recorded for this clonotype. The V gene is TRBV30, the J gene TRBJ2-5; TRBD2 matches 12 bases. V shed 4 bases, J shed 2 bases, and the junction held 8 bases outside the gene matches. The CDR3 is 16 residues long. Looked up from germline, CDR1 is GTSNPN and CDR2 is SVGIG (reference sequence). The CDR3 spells CAWNPGLAGLQETQYF. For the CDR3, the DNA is TGTGCCTGGAATCCAGGACTAGCGGGGCTGCAAGAGACCCAGTACTTC. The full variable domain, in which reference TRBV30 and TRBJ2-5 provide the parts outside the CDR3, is SQTIHQWPATLVQPVGSPLSLECTVEGTSNPNLYWYRQAAGRGLQLLFYSVGIGQISSEVPQNLSASRPQDRQFILSSKKLLLSDSGFYLCAWNPGLAGLQETQYFGPGTRLLVL.